Listed below are T cell receptor beta chains from one sample, sequenced in a study of Ad26.COV2.S vaccination and SARS-CoV-2 variants. Clones were sequenced by immunoSEQ multiplex PCR, and TCRdb holds only the in-frame ones, with some missing. In the table there are 300,000 to 350,000 clones, roughly 90% of which are singletons. The specimen was peripheral blood, collected in a trial of Ad26.COV2.S vaccine versus placebo. The receptors derive from a person between 18 and 65 years old who received the Ad26.COV2.S COVID-19 vaccine or a placebo. The CDR3 runs from the conserved cysteine through the conserved F or W. Each record gives: clone size, J gene, D gene, V gene, CDR3 DNA, CDR3 protein. A D gene is named only where the DNA matches it firmly. The size field is filled for only some rows; it gives once, few, many or a size class.

size: -; J: TRBJ2-4; D: TRBD2; V: TRBV28; DNA: TGTGCCAGCAGACAACTAGCGGGAGCCAAAAACATTCAGTACTTC; CDR3: CASRQLAGAKNIQYF
size: few; J: TRBJ1-2; D: -; V: TRBV29-1; DNA: TGCAGCGTTGGAGGTGAGCTTATGGTCGGCTACACCTTC; CDR3: CSVGGELMVGYTF
size: -; J: TRBJ1-1; D: TRBD1; V: TRBV4-2; DNA: TGTGCCAGCAGCCATAGACAGGGGTTAGGCACTGAAGCTTTCTTT; CDR3: CASSHRQGLGTEAFF
size: -; J: TRBJ1-5; D: TRBD1; V: TRBV6-2/TRBV6-3; DNA: TGTGCCAGCAGTTCCGGGACAGGGGGCTATAGCAATCAGCCCCAGCATTTT; CDR3: CASSSGTGGYSNQPQHF
size: -; J: TRBJ2-3; D: -; V: TRBV30; DNA: TGTGCCTGGAGTGTGGGGGTCACAGATACGCAGTATTTT; CDR3: CAWSVGVTDTQYF
size: once; J: TRBJ2-5; D: TRBD1; V: TRBV13; DNA: TGTGCCAGCAGCTACTACAGGGGGCAGGAAGAGACCCAGTACTTC; CDR3: CASSYYRGQEETQYF
size: -; J: TRBJ1-5; D: -; V: TRBV6-2/TRBV6-3; DNA: TGTGCCAGCAGTTCCGGCAGCCTCAATCAGCCCCAGCATTTT; CDR3: CASSSGSLNQPQHF
size: -; J: TRBJ1-1; D: -; V: TRBV7-2; DNA: TGTGCCAGCAGCTTATACGGGGCTGAAGCTTTCTTT; CDR3: CASSLYGAEAFF
size: -; J: TRBJ1-1; D: -; V: TRBV20-1; DNA: TGCAGTGCTAGTGATTCTGGGGGGCTGGGGGCTTTCTTT; CDR3: CSASDSGGLGAFF
size: -; J: TRBJ2-2; D: TRBD2; V: TRBV7-2; DNA: TGTGCCAGCAGTCACCCATGGGGGGGAGACACCGGGGAGCTGTTTTTT; CDR3: CASSHPWGGDTGELFF
size: many; J: TRBJ2-5; D: -; V: TRBV5-8; DNA: TGTGCCAGCAGCTCGGGGCGGGACCAAGAGACCCAGTACTTC; CDR3: CASSSGRDQETQYF
size: -; J: TRBJ1-5; D: -; V: TRBV7-2; DNA: TGTGCCAGCAGCTTAGGCGCGGCAGGAGCGCGACAGCCCCAGCATTTT; CDR3: CASSLGAAGARQPQHF
size: -; J: TRBJ1-4; D: TRBD1; V: TRBV9; DNA: TGTGCCAGCAGCGTAACCGGGACAGGGGAGGCAAAACTGTTTTTT; CDR3: CASSVTGTGEAKLFF
size: -; J: TRBJ1-6; D: -; V: TRBV6-2/TRBV6-3; DNA: TGTGCCAGCAGTTACTCGGGCAGCCTGAGCTCCTATAATTCACCCCTCCACTTT; CDR3: CASSYSGSLSSYNSPLHF
size: -; J: TRBJ2-7; D: TRBD1; V: TRBV18; DNA: TGTGCCAGCTCGGGGACAGGGGGTTGGTACGAGCAGTACTTC; CDR3: CASSGTGGWYEQYF
size: -; J: TRBJ1-5; D: -; V: TRBV11-2; DNA: TGTGCCAGCAGCCTTCTAGGAGGAAATCAGCCCCAGCATTTT; CDR3: CASSLLGGNQPQHF
size: -; J: TRBJ2-3; D: -; V: TRBV7-2; DNA: TGTGCCAGCAGCTTAGACTCTGCCCCCGGGGCCGTCAGCACAGATACGCAGTATTTT; CDR3: CASSLDSAPGAVSTDTQYF
size: -; J: TRBJ2-3; D: -; V: TRBV9; DNA: TGTGCCAGCAGCACGGGACCGAGCACAGATACGCAGTATTTT; CDR3: CASSTGPSTDTQYF
size: -; J: TRBJ1-2; D: -; V: TRBV29-1; DNA: TGCAGCGTACTCGGAGGGGGGGTTACTAACTATGGCTACACCTTC; CDR3: CSVLGGGVTNYGYTF
size: -; J: TRBJ2-5; D: -; V: TRBV5-1; DNA: TGCGCCAGCAGCTTGGGTCTAGAGACCCAGTACTTC; CDR3: CASSLGLETQYF
size: -; J: TRBJ1-3; D: -; V: TRBV30; DNA: TGTGCCTGGAGTAGGGGGACTTCTGGAAACACCATATATTTT; CDR3: CAWSRGTSGNTIYF
size: -; J: TRBJ1-2; D: -; V: TRBV12-3/TRBV12-4; DNA: TGTGCCAGCAGCCCTAGCCCCAGAAGTGGCTACACCTTC; CDR3: CASSPSPRSGYTF
size: -; J: TRBJ2-7; D: -; V: TRBV7-9; DNA: TGTGCCAGCAGCTGGGACGGACCCTACGAGCAGTACTTC; CDR3: CASSWDGPYEQYF
size: -; J: TRBJ1-5; D: -; V: TRBV4-1; DNA: TGCGCCAGCAGCCAAGATTCGGGGGCAAATCAGCCCCAGCATTTT; CDR3: CASSQDSGANQPQHF
size: -; J: TRBJ2-1; D: -; V: TRBV12-3/TRBV12-4; DNA: TGTGCCAGCAGCCGAGGACTTGAGCAGTTCTTC; CDR3: CASSRGLEQFF
size: -; J: TRBJ1-4; D: -; V: TRBV19; DNA: TGTGCCAGTAGTTCCAAGTCCGACCTTAATGAAAAACTGTTTTTT; CDR3: CASSSKSDLNEKLFF
size: -; J: TRBJ1-5; D: TRBD1; V: TRBV7-9; DNA: TGTGCCAGCAGCTTAGCGGGACAGGGCCCCAATCAGCCCCAGCATTTT; CDR3: CASSLAGQGPNQPQHF
size: -; J: TRBJ2-1; D: TRBD2; V: TRBV5-4; DNA: TGTGCCAGCAGCCAGAAACTCACTAGCGGACAAGGGGATGAGCAGTTCTTC; CDR3: CASSQKLTSGQGDEQFF
size: -; J: TRBJ1-1; D: -; V: TRBV10-3; DNA: TGTGCCATCAGTGAGTCGAGGGGGGTGGTGGAAGCTTTCTTT; CDR3: CAISESRGVVEAFF
size: -; J: TRBJ1-2; D: -; V: TRBV19; DNA: TGTGCCAGTAAGAAACCGCTCAGGGGCTACACCTTC; CDR3: CASKKPLRGYTF
size: -; J: TRBJ1-5; D: -; V: TRBV7-2; DNA: TGTGCCAGCAGCTTAGTAGCCGGGCAGCTTAGCAATCAGCCCCAGCATTTT; CDR3: CASSLVAGQLSNQPQHF
size: -; J: TRBJ2-1; D: TRBD2; V: TRBV7-9; DNA: TGTGCCAGCAGCTTACGACTAGCGGAATACAATGAGCAGTTCTTC; CDR3: CASSLRLAEYNEQFF
size: -; J: TRBJ2-4; D: -; V: TRBV7-9; DNA: TGTGCCAGCAGCTTATCCGGGACTTTGAACATTCAGTACTTC; CDR3: CASSLSGTLNIQYF
size: -; J: TRBJ1-1; D: -; V: TRBV2; DNA: TGTGCCACCGAGGGAGGCCTAGAAGCTTTCTTT; CDR3: CATEGGLEAFF